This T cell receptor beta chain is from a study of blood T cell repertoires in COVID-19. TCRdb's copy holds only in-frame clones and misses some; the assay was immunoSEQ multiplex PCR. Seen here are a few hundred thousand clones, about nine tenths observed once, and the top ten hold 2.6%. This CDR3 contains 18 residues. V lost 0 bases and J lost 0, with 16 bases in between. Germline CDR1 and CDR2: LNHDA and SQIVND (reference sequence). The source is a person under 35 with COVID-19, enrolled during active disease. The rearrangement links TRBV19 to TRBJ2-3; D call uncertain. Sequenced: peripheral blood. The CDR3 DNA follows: TGTGCCAGTAGTATAGATCTTTCCGGCCAGGTTAGCACAGATACGCAGTATTTT. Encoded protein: CASSIDLSGQVSTDTQYF. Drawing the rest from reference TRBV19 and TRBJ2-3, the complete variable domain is DGGITQSPKYLFRKEGQNVTLSCEQNLNHDAMYWYRQDPGQGLRLIYYSQIVNDFQKGDIAEGYSVSREKKESFPLTVTSAQKNPTAFYLCASSIDLSGQVSTDTQYFGPGTRLTVL.